Listed here are 14 T cell receptor beta chains from one sample, sequenced in a study of T-cell memory formation after mild COVID-19. From the 5' RACE reads, TCRdb called clonotypes with MiXCR, one entry per CDR3 protein. This sample has roughly 130,000 distinct CDR3 sequences, with about a sixth found just once. Sequenced sample: PBMCs or a T cell subset sorted from them (not recorded which). These receptors were taken from an adult woman who had mild COVID-19 (a few samples of this study predate the infection). Cell type and time point are not known.

The chain has TRBV7-2 and TRBJ2-5; TRBD1 matches at 10 bases. CDR1 and CDR2 from the germline V gene are SGHTA and FQGNSA. The CDR3 covers 15 residues. V dropped 5 bases and J dropped 5; count of bases not matched to a gene: 8. The CDR3 loop is CASSPGTGVVETQYF. In DNA form, the CDR3 reads TGTGCCAGCAGCCCCGGGACAGGGGTGGTTGAGACCCAGTACTTC.

This clonotype was counted only a few times. The chain recombines TRBV20-1 with TRBJ2-5; D call uncertain. V gave up 0 bases and J gave up 4 bases, with 6 bases separating them. The CDR3 sequence is 12 residues long. Germline loops: CDR1 DFQATT, CDR2 SNEGSKA (reference sequence). This CDR3 reads CSARDVPETQYF. For the CDR3, the DNA is TGCAGTGCTAGAGATGTTCCAGAGACCCAGTACTTC.

The chain combines TRBV21-1 with TRBJ2-1. TRBV21-1 is labeled a pseudogene. This CDR3 region has 13 residues. CDR3 sequence reads: CASSKDSNNEQFF. The DNA of the CDR3 is TGTGCCAGCAGTAAGGACTCAAACAATGAGCAGTTCTTC.

This clonotype appeared a few times. The chain joins TRBV12-3 or TRBV12-4 to TRBJ2-1, with 7 positions matching TRBD1. The V gene end was trimmed by 6 bases and the J gene end by 9 bases; junction bases not matched to a gene: 5. CDR3 length: 12 residues. The CDR3 nucleotides are TGTGCCAGCAGGCCAACAGGGGTTGAGCAGTTCTTC. This codes for CASRPTGVEQFF.

The rearrangement joins TRBV5-6 to TRBJ2-4; D assignment may be TRBD1 or TRBD2 (5 bases each). This CDR3 has 13 residues. Germline CDR1 reads SGHDT; CDR2 reads YYEEEE. V shed 4 bases and J shed 7 bases, with 12 bases lying between them. As DNA, the CDR3 is TGTGCCAGCAGCGAAGGGACGGGCAACATTCAGTACTTC. This sequence encodes CASSEGTGNIQYF.

This clonotype has ten or more counts. The chain couples TRBV7-6 to TRBJ2-2; no clear D. This CDR3 has 14 residues. In germline, CDR1 is SGHVS, CDR2 FNYEAQ. Trimming stripped 0 bases from V and 2 bases from J, with 4 bases between. The CDR3, as DNA: TGTGCCAGCAGCTTAGCCAGAAACACCGGGGAGCTGTTTTTT. Translated, it gives CASSLARNTGELFF. The full variable domain, its missing parts supplied by reference TRBV7-6 and TRBJ2-2, is GAGVSQSPRYKVTKRGQDVALRCDPISGHVSLYWYRQALGQGPEFLTYFNYEAQQDKSGLPNDRFSAERPEGSISTLTIQRTEQRDSAMYRCASSLARNTGELFFGEGSRLTVL.

The chain recombines TRBV18 with TRBJ2-2; TRBD2 is a possible D gene (5 bases). Germline CDR1 reads KGHSH; CDR2 reads LQKENI. The CDR3 is 16 residues long. Trimming stripped 0 bases from V and 10 bases from J, with 18 bases between. CDR3 in amino acids: CASSPPSRRSREELFF. The CDR3 DNA is TGTGCCAGCTCACCACCGTCCAGGAGGAGCCGGGAGGAGCTGTTTTTT. Full variable domain (rest looked up from reference TRBV18 and TRBJ2-2): NAGVMQNPRHLVRRRGQEARLRCSPMKGHSHVYWYRQLPEEGLKFMVYLQKENIIDESGMPKERFSAEFPKEGPSILRIQQVVRGDSAAYFCASSPPSRRSREELFFGEGSRLTVL.

This clonotype was seen a few times. The chain links TRBV15 to TRBJ2-2; the D call may be TRBD1 or TRBD2 (7 bases each). Germline assignment: CDR1 LNHNV and CDR2 YYDKDF (reference sequence). The CDR3 covers 17 residues. Trimming pared 0 bases from V and 7 bases from J, leaving 18 bases between. The CDR3 DNA sequence: TGTGCCACCAGCAGAGAAACCGACAGGGTAGCGGGCGGGGAGCTGTTTTTT. Translating it yields CATSRETDRVAGGELFF. Variable domain in full (rest from reference TRBV15 and TRBJ2-2): DAMVIQNPRYQVTQFGKPVTLSCSQTLNHNVMYWYQQKSSQAPKLLFHYYDKDFNNEADTPDNFQSRRPNTSFCFLDIRSPGLGDTAMYLCATSRETDRVAGGELFFGEGSRLTVL.

This chain connects TRBV5-1 to TRBJ2-3; D perhaps matches TRBD2 (5 bases). Trimming took off 0 bases at V and 5 bases at J, with 13 bases between the two ends. The CDR3 is 15 amino acids. Germline V gives CDR1 SGHRS, CDR2 YFSETQ. CDR3 loop: CASSLAEAGGDTQYF. In DNA form, the CDR3 reads TGCGCCAGCAGCTTGGCCGAGGCGGGTGGAGATACGCAGTATTTT.

The chain is built from TRBV20-1 and TRBJ2-7; the D is unclear. Germline V gene data show CDR1 as DFQATT and CDR2 as SNEGSKA (reference sequence). V was shortened by 0 bases and J by 3 bases, with 15 bases between the two germline ends. This CDR3 is 15 amino acids long. The CDR3 loop reads CSARDPQTRRYEQYF. The CDR3 coding sequence is TGCAGTGCTAGAGATCCGCAGACGCGACGCTACGAGCAGTACTTC.

The CDR3 spells CASSIRTSGSYNEQFF. The CDR3 DNA reads TGTGCCAGCAGTATCCGGACTAGCGGGTCCTACAATGAGCAGTTCTTC. This chain joins TRBV12-3 or TRBV12-4 and TRBJ2-1, with TRBD2 matching 11 bases. CDR3 length equals 16 residues. Germline trimming cut 5 bases from V and 1 base from J; bases unmatched to any gene: 4.

This clonotype was observed a few times. The chain carries TRBV3-1 and TRBJ2-7, with D possibly matching TRBD2 (6 bases). V gave up 5 bases and J gave up 1 base, with 12 bases separating them. CDR3 length equals 14 residues. CDR1 is LGHDT and CDR2 is YNNKEL in the germline V gene (reference sequence). The CDR3 bases are TGTGCCAGCAGCTTCCGGGACTCGTCCTACGAGCAGTACTTC. Protein sequence: CASSFRDSSYEQYF.

This clonotype was observed a few times. This rearrangement joins TRBV6-5 to TRBJ2-1; 7 bases align to TRBD1. CDR3 length equals 13 residues. Per germline, CDR1 MNHEY and CDR2 SVGAGI. V was pared by 5 bases and J by 13 bases, with 11 bases of the junction left unmatched. The CDR3 loop is CASSRADREPQFF. CDR3 DNA sequence: TGTGCCAGCAGTAGAGCAGACAGGGAGCCCCAGTTCTTC.

The chain recombines TRBV21-1 with TRBJ2-7; the table's D call, TRBD1, has no DNA check behind it. TRBV21-1 is a pseudogene segment. This CDR3 has 20 residues. Written as DNA, the CDR3 is TGTGCCAGCAGCAAAGCGATACAGGGAAACCCCCCATATAGCTCCTACGAGCAGTACTTC. Protein product: CASSKAIQGNPPYSSYEQYF.